The present entry profiles one T cell receptor beta chain with its context. The CDR3 has 16 amino acids. The ends lost 5 bases at V and 0 bases at J; junction bases unmatched: 7. Looked up from germline, CDR1 is ENHRY and CDR2 is SYGVKD. This specimen comes from a study of T cells in Graves' hyperthyroidism and ophthalmopathy. Amplified regions were TCR beta CDR3 sequences from RNA transcripts. The study used the HTBI primer set for a first-round RT-PCR of the TCR CDR3. A single record per CDR3 protein comes from TCRdb applying MiXCR to the multiplex PCR reads. This table has 450,000 to 700,000 distinct CDR3 sequences, just over 45% appearing once.

Sequenced: peripheral blood or thyroid tissue (not recorded which). This chain uses TRBV10-3 with TRBJ1-1, with 9 bases matching TRBD1. The TCR comes from an adult woman with Graves' disease, either hyperthyroidism or ophthalmopathy (not recorded which). CDR3 coding DNA: TGTGCCATCAGTAGGGACAGGGTGGGGATGAACACTGAAGCTTTCTTT. Translated: CAISRDRVGMNTEAFF.